This T cell receptor beta chain was sequenced in a study of T cells after yellow fever vaccination. Study as a whole: Low-cell-number fractions were prepared with SMART-Seq v4 Ultra Low Input. General observations from the study: Booster sampling recovered most clones from primary vaccination (roughly 96% CD4, around 88% CD8).

Worth noting for this clonotype: Its antigen is not identified.

TCRdb independently ran MiXCR on the 5' RACE reads; one entry per CDR3 protein. Of 50,000 or so distinct CDR3 sequences in the sample, roughly 6.9% were seen once. V shed 6 bases and J shed 0 bases, with 3 bases lying between them. CDR3 size: 12 residues. Germline lookup yields CDR1 GTSNPN and CDR2 SVGIG (reference sequence). The J gene is TRBJ2-6, the V gene TRBV30; D gene ambiguous. Sequenced material: CD8+ T cells sorted from PBMCs, taken on the day of the first yellow fever vaccination. This receptor was taken from a man in his late teens or twenties who received the YFV17D yellow fever vaccine. CDR3 DNA sequence: TGTGCCTGTAGCTCTGGGGCCAACGTCCTGACTTTC. Its protein product is CACSSGANVLTF.